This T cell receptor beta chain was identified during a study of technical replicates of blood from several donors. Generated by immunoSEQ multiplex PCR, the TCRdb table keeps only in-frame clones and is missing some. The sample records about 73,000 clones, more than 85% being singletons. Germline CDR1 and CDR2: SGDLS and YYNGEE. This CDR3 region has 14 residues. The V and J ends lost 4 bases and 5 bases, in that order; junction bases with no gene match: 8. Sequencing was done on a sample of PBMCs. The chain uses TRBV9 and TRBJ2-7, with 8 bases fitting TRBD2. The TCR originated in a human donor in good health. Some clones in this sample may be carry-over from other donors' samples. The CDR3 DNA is TGTGCCAGCAGCCGGCGGGGGGATATCCACGAGCAGTACTTC. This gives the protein CASSRRGDIHEQYF. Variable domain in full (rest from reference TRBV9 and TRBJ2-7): DSGVTQTPKHLITATGQRVTLRCSPRSGDLSVYWYQQSLDQGLQFLIQYYNGEERAKGNILERFSAQQFPDLHSELNLSSLELGDSALYFCASSRRGDIHEQYFGPGTRLTVT.